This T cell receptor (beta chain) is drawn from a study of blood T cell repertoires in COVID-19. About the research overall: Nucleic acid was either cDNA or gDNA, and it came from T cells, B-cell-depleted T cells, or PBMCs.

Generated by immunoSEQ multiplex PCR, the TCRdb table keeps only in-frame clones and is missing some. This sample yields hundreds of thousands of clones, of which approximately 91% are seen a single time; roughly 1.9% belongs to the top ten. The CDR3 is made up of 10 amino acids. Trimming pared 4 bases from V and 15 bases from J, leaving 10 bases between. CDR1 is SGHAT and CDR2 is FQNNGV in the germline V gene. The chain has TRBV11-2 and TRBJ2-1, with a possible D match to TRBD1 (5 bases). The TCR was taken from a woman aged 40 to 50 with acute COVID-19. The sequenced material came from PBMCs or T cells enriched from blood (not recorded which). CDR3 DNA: TGTGCCAGCAGCTCGTGGGGCGTGTTCTTC. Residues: CASSSWGVFF.